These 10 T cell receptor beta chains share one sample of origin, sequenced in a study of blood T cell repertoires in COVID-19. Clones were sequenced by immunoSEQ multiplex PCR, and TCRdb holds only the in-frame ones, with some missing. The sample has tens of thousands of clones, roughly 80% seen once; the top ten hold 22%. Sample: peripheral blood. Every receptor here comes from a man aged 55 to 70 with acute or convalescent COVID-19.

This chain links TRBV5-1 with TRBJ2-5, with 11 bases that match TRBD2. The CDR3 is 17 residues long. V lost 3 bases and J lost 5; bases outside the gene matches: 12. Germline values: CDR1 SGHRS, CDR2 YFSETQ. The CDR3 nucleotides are TGCGCCAGCAGCTCCCGCACTAGCGGGGGAGAGGCGGAGACCCAGTACTTC. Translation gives CASSSRTSGGEAETQYF.

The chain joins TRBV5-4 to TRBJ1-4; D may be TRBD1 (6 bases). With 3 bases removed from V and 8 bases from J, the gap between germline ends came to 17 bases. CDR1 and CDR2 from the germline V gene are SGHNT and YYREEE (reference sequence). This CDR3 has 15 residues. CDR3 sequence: CASSSQEGGGEKLFF. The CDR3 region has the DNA TGTGCCAGCAGCTCTCAAGAGGGAGGGGGAGAAAAACTGTTTTTT. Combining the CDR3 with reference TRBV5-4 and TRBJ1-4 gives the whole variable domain ETGVTQSPTHLIKTRGQQVTLRCSSQSGHNTVSWYQQALGQGPQFIFQYYREEENGRGNFPPRFSGLQFPNYSSELNVNALELDDSALYLCASSSQEGGGEKLFFGSGTQLSVL.

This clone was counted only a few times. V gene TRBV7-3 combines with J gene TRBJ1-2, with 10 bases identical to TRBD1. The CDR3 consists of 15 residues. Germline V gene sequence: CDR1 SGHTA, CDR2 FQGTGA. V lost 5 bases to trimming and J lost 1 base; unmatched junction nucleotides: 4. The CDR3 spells CASSPTGGVNYGYTF. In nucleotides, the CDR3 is TGTGCCAGCAGCCCGACAGGGGGCGTTAACTATGGCTACACCTTC.

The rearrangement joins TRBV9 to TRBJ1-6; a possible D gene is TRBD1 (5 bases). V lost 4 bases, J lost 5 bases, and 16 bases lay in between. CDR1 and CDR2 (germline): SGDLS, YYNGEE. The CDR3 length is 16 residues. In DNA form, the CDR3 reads TGTGCCAGCAGCCCTCAGGGTACGACAGATAATTCACCCCTCCACTTT. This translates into CASSPQGTTDNSPLHF.

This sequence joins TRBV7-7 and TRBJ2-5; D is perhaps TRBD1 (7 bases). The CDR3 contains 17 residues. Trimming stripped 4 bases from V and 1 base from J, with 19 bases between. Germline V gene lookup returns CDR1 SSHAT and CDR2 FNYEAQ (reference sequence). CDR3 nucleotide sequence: TGTGCCAGCAGCTCAGGGGGGACCGCGGACGCCCAAGAGACCCAGTACTTC. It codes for CASSSGGTADAQETQYF.

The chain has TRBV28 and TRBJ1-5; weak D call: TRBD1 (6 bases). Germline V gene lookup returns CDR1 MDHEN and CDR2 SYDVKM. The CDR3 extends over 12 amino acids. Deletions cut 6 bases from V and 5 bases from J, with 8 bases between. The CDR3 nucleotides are TGTGCCAGCAGGGGGGCCTATCAGCCCCAGCATTTT. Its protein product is CASRGAYQPQHF.

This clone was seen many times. Written as DNA, the CDR3 is TGTGCCATCGTGGGGGGGGCACGAGAGACCCAGTACTTC. Translation gives CAIVGGARETQYF. The chain couples TRBV7-9 to TRBJ2-5, with D possibly matching TRBD2 (7 bases). Trimming left V 10 bases short and J 4 bases short, with 16 bases between. CDR3 size: 13 residues. Germline CDR1 SEHNR, CDR2 FQNEAQ (reference sequence).

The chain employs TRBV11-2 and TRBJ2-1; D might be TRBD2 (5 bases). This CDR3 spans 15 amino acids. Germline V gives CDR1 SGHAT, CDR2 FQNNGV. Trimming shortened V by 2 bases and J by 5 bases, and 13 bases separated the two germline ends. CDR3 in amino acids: CASSLQALDNNEQFF. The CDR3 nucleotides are TGTGCCAGCAGCTTACAGGCACTAGACAACAATGAGCAGTTCTTC.

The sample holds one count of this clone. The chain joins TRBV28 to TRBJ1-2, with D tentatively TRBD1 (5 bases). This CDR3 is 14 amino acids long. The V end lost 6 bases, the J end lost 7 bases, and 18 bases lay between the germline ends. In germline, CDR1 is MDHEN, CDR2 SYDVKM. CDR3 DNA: TGTGCCAGCAGCTCCCTTGGGAGGGACGGTGGCTACACCTTC. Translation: CASSSLGRDGGYTF.

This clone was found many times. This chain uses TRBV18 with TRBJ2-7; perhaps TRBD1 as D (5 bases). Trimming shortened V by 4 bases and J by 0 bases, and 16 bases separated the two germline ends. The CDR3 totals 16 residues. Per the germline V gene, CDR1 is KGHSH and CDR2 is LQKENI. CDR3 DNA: TGTGCCAGCTCACTGGGCCAGACAGACTCCTCCTACGAGCAGTACGTC. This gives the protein CASSLGQTDSSYEQYV.